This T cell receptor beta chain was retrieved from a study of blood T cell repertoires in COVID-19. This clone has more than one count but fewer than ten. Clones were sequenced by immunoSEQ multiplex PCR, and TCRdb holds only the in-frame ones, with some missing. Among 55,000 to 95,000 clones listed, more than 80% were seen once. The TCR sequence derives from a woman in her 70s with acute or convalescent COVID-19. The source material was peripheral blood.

The CDR3 sequence: CASSQAATNEKLFF. Written as DNA, the CDR3 is TGTGCCAGCAGCCAAGCGGCTACAAATGAAAAACTGTTTTTT. The chain recombines TRBV16 with TRBJ1-4; D remains unclear. The length of the CDR3 is 14 residues. The V gene lost 2 bases and the J gene lost 5 bases, with 9 bases spanning the gap. CDR1 KGHSY and CDR2 FQNENV come from the germline V gene. Full variable domain (remainder filled in from reference TRBV16 and TRBJ1-4): GEEVAQTPKHLVRGEGQKAKLYCAPIKGHSYVFWYQQVLKNEFKFLISFQNENVFDETGMPKERFSAKCLPNSPCSLEIQATKLEDSAVYFCASSQAATNEKLFFGSGTQLSVL.